The source of this T cell receptor (beta chain) is a study of T-cell memory formation after mild COVID-19 (dated by TCRdb to the early 2020s). For context, the study as a whole: TCR sequence clusters from the two donors were found to be largely donor specific. Longitudinal TCRalpha and TCRbeta repertoire sequencing tracked T-cell clones expanding and contracting after mild COVID-19 in two donors. The cohort comprised two young, previously healthy adult volunteers, one female and one male.

In its sample, this clonotype was seen a few times. This receptor's antigen is unknown. Base qualities are not at hand, and no much larger clone is one base apart. Ficoll-Paque density gradient centrifugation was the method used to isolate PBMCs. Data came from an Illumina NovaSeq 6000. TCRalpha and TCRbeta cDNA libraries were built by 5'RACE with constant-segment primers, adding sample barcodes and unique molecular identifiers. Trizol reagent was used to extract RNA from every sample. Libraries were amplified in two PCR steps, with a second sample barcode and Illumina TruSeq adapters added in the second step. Libraries were sequenced on an Illumina NovaSeq with 2 x 150 bp paired-end reads. On the authors' methods: With migec v1.2.7, reads were demultiplexed and then collapsed into UMI-guided consensus sequences. Using mixcr v2.1.11, UMI consensuses were aligned to TRA and TRB V and J templates and then assembled into clonotypes. A clonotype was counted as expanded or contracted only when both edgeR and NoisET called the clonotype significant, with the noise models trained on biological replicates. For edgeR calls, the thresholds were a false discovery rate-adjusted p below 0.01 and a log2 fold-change of 1. As an exploratory analysis of dynamics, max-normalized trajectories of the 1000 most abundant clonotypes were examined with PCA combined with hierarchical clustering. Each responding clone was given a CD4 or CD8 phenotype based on the CD4+ and CD8+ repertoires, which had been sequenced separately. The raw public data were reprocessed by TCRdb itself: fastp quality trimming at Q25, MiXCR clonotype calling, in-frame beta chains only. One record per CDR3 amino acid sequence lists the most common genes and DNA. These V and J calls originate from TCRdb's pipeline instead of the authors' own analysis. For this sample the table gives some 300,000 distinct CDR3 sequences, of which less than 20% were detected only once. Approximately 21% of the sample is in the top ten clones.

The CDR3 spans 14 residues, from the cysteine through the phenylalanine. Solely the CDR3 DNA is kept, with 42 bases framed from the first base. Clipping removes 0 bases from V and 6 bases from J, with 0 as the unmatched junction base count. As encoded in the germline V gene, CDR1 is SGHRS while CDR2 is YFSETQ. General conclusions and limits of the study: Contracting CD4+ clones appeared mostly in the CM and EM memory subsets, whereas CD8+ clones were enriched in EMRA. Some responding clones were detected in pre-infection memory, which suggested that pre-existing cross-reactive memory T cells had joined the SARS-CoV-2 response. Whether the second-wave clones peaking on day 37 were SARS-CoV-2 specific was not confirmed. Clones contracting from day 15 to 85 had balanced CD4/CD8 phenotypes, while a second wave expanding from day 15 to 37 was biased towards CD4+. The study included only a couple of mild cases, and larger cohorts that include severe cases with pre-infection samples were judged to be necessary.

The TCR comes from a man aged 18 to 30 who had mild COVID-19 (a few samples of this study predate the infection). The sample titles of this study are shuffled in the database, so cell type and time point are left out; the donor was told from shared clones. The chain is encoded by TRBV5-1 joined to TRBJ1-4, with 9 junctional bases fitting TRBD1. Sequencing used PBMCs or a T cell subset sorted from them (not recorded which). The DNA sequence is as follows: TGCGCCAGCAGCTTGGGACAGGGGGATGAAAAACTGTTTTTT. The translation is CASSLGQGDEKLFF. With the portions outside the CDR3 filled from the reference TRBV5-1 and TRBJ1-4 genes, the complete variable region becomes KAGVTQTPRYLIKTRGQQVTLSCSPISGHRSVSWYQQTPGQGLQFLFEYFSETQRNKGNFPGRFSGRQFSNSRSEMNVSTLELGDSALYLCASSLGQGDEKLFFGSGTQLSVL.